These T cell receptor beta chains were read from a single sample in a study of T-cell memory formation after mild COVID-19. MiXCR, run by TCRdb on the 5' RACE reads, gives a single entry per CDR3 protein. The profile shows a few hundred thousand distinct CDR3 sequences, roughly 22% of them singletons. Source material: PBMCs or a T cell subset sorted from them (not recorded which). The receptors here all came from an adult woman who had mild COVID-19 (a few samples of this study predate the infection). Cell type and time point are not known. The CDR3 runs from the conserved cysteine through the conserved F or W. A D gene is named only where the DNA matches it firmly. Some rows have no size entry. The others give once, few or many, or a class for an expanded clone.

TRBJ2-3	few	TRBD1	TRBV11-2	CASSRQGIDTQYF	TGTGCCAGCAGCCGACAGGGAATAGATACGCAGTATTTT
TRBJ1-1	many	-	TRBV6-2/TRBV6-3	CASSYGGSEAFF	TGTGCCAGCAGTTATGGGGGCTCTGAAGCTTTCTTT
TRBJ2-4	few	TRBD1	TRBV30	CAWRMGQGGQQYF	TGTGCCTGGAGGATGGGACAGGGGGGACAACAGTACTTC
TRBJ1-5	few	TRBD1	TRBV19	CASKDRRGNQPQHF	TGTGCCAGTAAGGATCGCAGGGGGAATCAGCCCCAGCATTTT
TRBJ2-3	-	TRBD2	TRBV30	CAWSVGRFADTQYF	TGTGCCTGGAGTGTCGGGAGGTTCGCAGATACGCAGTATTTT
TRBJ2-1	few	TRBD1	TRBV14	CASSKDRGKGNEQFF	TGTGCCAGCAGTAAAGACAGGGGGAAAGGCAATGAGCAGTTCTTC
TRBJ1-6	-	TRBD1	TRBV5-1	CASRQGSGNSPLHF	TGCGCCAGCAGACAGGGGTCCGGGAATTCACCCCTCCACTTT
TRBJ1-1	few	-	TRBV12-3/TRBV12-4	CASSFGPNGGGTEAFF	TGTGCCAGCAGTTTCGGCCCCAACGGGGGAGGCACTGAAGCTTTCTTT
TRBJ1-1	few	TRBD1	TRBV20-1	CVGGQVIGTEAFF	TGCGTCGGGGGACAGGTAATTGGGACTGAAGCTTTCTTT
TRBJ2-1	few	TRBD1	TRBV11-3	CASSAGQAQNEQFF	TGTGCCAGCAGCGCCGGACAGGCCCAAAATGAGCAGTTCTTC
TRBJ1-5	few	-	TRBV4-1	CASSHLGVANQPQHF	TGCGCCAGCAGCCACTTAGGGGTAGCAAATCAGCCCCAGCATTTT
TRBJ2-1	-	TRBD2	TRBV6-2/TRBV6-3	CASRGGLAGVPLYNEQFF	TGTGCCAGCAGGGGTGGACTAGCGGGGGTACCCCTCTACAATGAGCAGTTCTTC
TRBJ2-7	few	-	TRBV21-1	CASRMGFLRFEQYF	TGTGCCAGCCGGATGGGTTTCCTCCGGTTCGAGCAGTACTTC
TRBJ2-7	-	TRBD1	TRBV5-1	CASRERGQSSYEQYF	TGCGCCAGCAGAGAACGGGGACAGTCTTCCTACGAGCAGTACTTC
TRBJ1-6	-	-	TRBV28	CASSPGSENSPLHF	TGTGCCAGCAGCCCCGGATCTGAGAATTCACCCCTCCACTTT
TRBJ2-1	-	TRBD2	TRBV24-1	CATSAAPGGGSYNEQFF	TGTGCCACCAGTGCCGCGCCGGGGGGTGGCTCCTACAATGAGCAGTTCTTC
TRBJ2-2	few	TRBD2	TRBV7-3	CASSPLAGGSTGELFF	TGTGCCAGCAGCCCTCTAGCGGGGGGGAGCACCGGGGAGCTGTTTTTT
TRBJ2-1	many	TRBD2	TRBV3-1	CASSQDSASGSNEQFF	TGTGCCAGCAGCCAAGATTCCGCTAGCGGGAGCAATGAGCAGTTCTTC
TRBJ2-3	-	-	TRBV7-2	CASSSAGWDTQYF	TGTGCCAGCAGCTCCGCTGGTTGGGATACGCAGTATTTT
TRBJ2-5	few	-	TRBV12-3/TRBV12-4	CASSLLRQGKGRGETQYF	TGTGCCAGCAGTTTACTACGGCAGGGGAAGGGAAGAGGAGAGACCCAGTACTTC
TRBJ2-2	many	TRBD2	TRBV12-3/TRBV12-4	CASSIRTSGDTGELFF	TGTGCCAGCAGTATACGGACTAGCGGGGACACCGGGGAGCTGTTTTTT
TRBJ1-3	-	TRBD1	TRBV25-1	CASQGDDTIYF	TGTGCCAGCCAGGGGGATGACACCATATATTTT
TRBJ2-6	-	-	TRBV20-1	CSATWGAGANVLTF	TGCAGTGCCACATGGGGGGCTGGGGCCAACGTCCTGACTTTC
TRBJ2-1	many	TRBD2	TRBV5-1	CASSLGLAGENEQFF	TGCGCCAGCAGCTTGGGCCTAGCGGGAGAGAATGAGCAGTTCTTC
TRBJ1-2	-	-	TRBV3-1	CASSQDQGGYTF	TGTGCCAGCAGCCAAGATCAAGGAGGCTACACCTTC
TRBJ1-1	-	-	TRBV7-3	CASSRYSDTEAFF	TGTGCCAGCAGCCGGTATTCGGACACTGAAGCTTTCTTT